This TCR beta chain was sequenced for a study of CD8+ T cells in alopecia areata. RNA extraction was followed by reverse transcription into cDNA, which acted as the sequencing template. Here immunoSEQ multiplex PCR was the method, and the copy in TCRdb shows in-frame clones only, minus some. The table has 100,000 to 130,000 clones, around 83% seen once. Specified treatment: oral pan-JAK inhibitor, 5-10 mg twice daily. This TCR was sampled from a human donor with alopecia areata. The starting material was CD8+ T cells sorted from blood, obtained at week 24, from a patient treated with tofacitinib.

The CDR3 DNA reads as TGTGCCACCTCGGCAGGGGAGTACAATGAGCAGTTCTTC. Protein product: CATSAGEYNEQFF. The rearrangement links TRBV15 to TRBJ2-1; possibly TRBD1 for D (6 bases). Germline lookup yields CDR1 LNHNV and CDR2 YYDKDF (reference sequence). The CDR3 has 13 residues. V was clipped by 8 bases and J by 4 bases, with 12 bases between them.